The subject of this entry is one T cell receptor (beta chain). Its antigen is not identified. Second doses at about 4 or about 12 weeks were pooled. The sample comes from a study of T cell responses to AZD1222 COVID-19 vaccine. Clones were sequenced by immunoSEQ multiplex PCR, and TCRdb holds only the in-frame ones, with some missing. The data hold some 130,000 clones, with 80% to 95% observed a single time. This CDR3 region has 18 residues. Germline lookup yields CDR1 SGHNT and CDR2 YYREEE (reference sequence). Trimming cost V 4 bases and J 5 bases; bases outside gene matches: 15. Notes on the study in general: The study reported that nearly half of spike-specific TCRs target unmutated variant regions. Repertoires were sampled only after the peak T cell response.

This sequence originates from an adult who received the AZD1222 COVID-19 vaccine. This chain connects TRBV5-4 to TRBJ2-5; 12 nucleotides match TRBD2. The sample here was peripheral blood, taken 28 days after the second AZD1222 dose. CDR3 protein: CASSPIGELAGGVETQYF. The CDR3 bases are TGTGCCAGCAGCCCGATTGGTGAACTAGCGGGGGGTGTGGAGACCCAGTACTTC.